The 27 T cell receptor beta chains presented below share a single source sample, sequenced in a study of blood T cell repertoires in COVID-19. Profiling relied on immunoSEQ multiplex PCR, and the TCRdb table lists in-frame clones only, not all of them. The sample consists of approximately 300,000 clones, about 83% of them appearing once. The sequenced sample consisted of peripheral blood. These receptors all stem from a woman aged 45-65 years with acute or convalescent COVID-19.

About this clone: Other DNA sequences in this specimen translate into the identical CDR3. The chain uses TRBV3-1 (or the pseudogene TRBV3-2) and TRBJ2-7; TRBD2 is a possible D gene (5 bases). Germline V CDR1 and CDR2: LGHDT, YNNKEL (reference sequence). The ends were cut back, 3 bases at V and 3 bases at J, with 6 bases in the middle. This CDR3 is built from 12 residues. CDR3 nucleotides: TGTGCCAGCAGCCAGGCGGGCTACGAGCAGTACTTC. It is translated as CASSQAGYEQYF.

This chain links TRBV5-6 with TRBJ1-5; D not resolved. This CDR3 is 12 amino acids long. V shed 3 bases and J shed 4 bases, with 5 bases lying between them. The V gene's germline CDR1 is SGHDT and CDR2 YYEEEE. The CDR3 DNA follows: TGTGCCAGCAGCTATTTAAATCAGCCCCAGCATTTT. Residues: CASSYLNQPQHF.

The table lists this clone with a count of one. The V call is TRBV9, the J call TRBJ2-6; 7 nucleotides agree with TRBD2. With 0 bases clipped from V and 3 bases from J, the junction kept 3 bases outside the gene matches. CDR3 size: 16 residues. Germline CDR1 SGDLS, CDR2 YYNGEE. The DNA for the CDR3 is TGTGCCAGCAGCGTAGCCGGGGGGAGTGGGGCCAACGTCCTGACTTTC. Translating gives CASSVAGGSGANVLTF.

CDR3 bases: TGTGCCAGCACAGGCTTAGAATTGGGTGGCTACACCTTC. Its translation is CASTGLELGGYTF. The chain couples TRBV2 to TRBJ1-2; D not resolved. The CDR3 covers 13 residues. V gave up 7 bases and J gave up 7 bases, with 16 bases separating them. Per germline, CDR1 SNHLY and CDR2 FYNNEI.

A single count supports this clone. The chain uses TRBV2 and TRBJ1-2, with D possibly TRBD1 on 6 matching bases. The CDR3 length is 15 residues. The ends were cut back, 4 bases at V and 0 bases at J, with 12 bases in the middle. CDR1 and CDR2 from the germline V gene are SNHLY and FYNNEI. In nucleotides, the CDR3 is TGTGCCAGCAGTGCAGGGGCCATAACTAACTATGGCTACACCTTC. Its protein product is CASSAGAITNYGYTF.

The CDR3 loop reads CASSPRAGGTQYF. CDR3 in DNA: TGTGCCAGCAGCCCCAGAGCGGGAGGGACCCAGTACTTC. This chain uses TRBV5-6 with TRBJ2-5; TRBD2 matches 9 bases. There are 13 residues in the CDR3. The ends lost 4 bases at V and 7 bases at J; junction bases unmatched: 5. Germline CDR1 and CDR2: SGHDT and YYEEEE.

The chain recombines TRBV4-1 with TRBJ2-1; perhaps TRBD1 as D (6 bases). V dropped 6 bases and J dropped 5 bases, with 17 bases sitting between them. In germline, CDR1 is MGHRA, CDR2 YSYEKL. The CDR3 consists of 15 residues. The CDR3 nucleotides are TGCGCCAGCAGGGAGAGACAGGTCGTTAACAATGAGCAGTTCTTC. This sequence encodes CASRERQVVNNEQFF.

The rearrangement joins TRBV7-9 to TRBJ2-3; D is possibly TRBD1 (5 bases). Trimming pared 6 bases from V and 0 bases from J, leaving 10 bases between. The CDR3 extends over 14 amino acids. Germline V gives CDR1 SEHNR, CDR2 FQNEAQ (reference sequence). The chain's CDR3 is CASSFRDSTDTQYF. The CDR3 nucleotides read TGTGCCAGCAGTTTCAGGGATAGCACAGATACGCAGTATTTT.

The genes are TRBV14 and TRBJ2-1, with 13 bases that match TRBD2. The length of the CDR3 is 13 residues. The V gene's germline CDR1 is SGHDN and CDR2 FVKESK. J gave up 15 bases and V 6 bases, and 8 bases lay outside the gene matches. CDR3 DNA sequence: TGTGCCAGCAGTCGGACTAGCGGGAGTCCCGCGTTCTTC. It is translated as CASSRTSGSPAFF. The full variable domain, rest sourced from reference TRBV14 and TRBJ2-1, is EAGVTQFPSHSVIEKGQTVTLRCDPISGHDNLYWYRRVMGKEIKFLLHFVKESKQDESGMPNNRFLAERTGGTYSTLKVQPAELEDSGVYFCASSRTSGSPAFFGPGTRLTVL.

The chain links TRBV15 to TRBJ2-7; perhaps TRBD1 as D (6 bases). The CDR3 is made up of 14 amino acids. The V end was cut by 1 base, the J end by 0 bases, with 7 bases between. Germline V lookup: CDR1 LNHNV, CDR2 YYDKDF (reference sequence). Here the CDR3 reads CATSRVQGSYEQYF. DNA for the CDR3: TGTGCCACCAGCAGAGTACAGGGCTCCTACGAGCAGTACTTC.

The chain recombines TRBV12-3 or TRBV12-4 with TRBJ2-7; no reliable D call. The CDR3 sequence is 12 residues long. V was shortened by 7 bases and J by 0 bases, with 7 bases between the two germline ends. CDR3 loop: CASNGFSYEQYF. CDR3 coding DNA: TGTGCCAGCAATGGCTTCTCCTACGAGCAGTACTTC.

The rearrangement uses TRBV29-1 and TRBJ2-3, with 7 bases fitting TRBD1. The germline CDR1 and CDR2 sequences are SQVTM and ANQGSEA. The CDR3 totals 14 residues. The trim removed 6 bases at V and 4 bases at J, leaving 10 bases unmatched. CDR3 sequence (DNA): TGCAGCGTCTCGGCCGGGACAGACTCAGATACGCAGTATTTT. The encoded protein is CSVSAGTDSDTQYF.

This clone was seen a handful of times. The V and J genes are TRBV7-3 and TRBJ1-6, with no clear D. Germline V CDR1 and CDR2: SGHTA, FQGTGA. The CDR3 covers 15 residues. Trimming pared 1 base from V and 4 bases from J, leaving 8 bases between. CDR3 loop: CASSLSNGYNSPLHF. CDR3 in DNA: TGTGCCAGCAGCTTAAGTAACGGGTATAATTCACCCCTCCACTTT.

The V call is TRBV5-1, the J call TRBJ2-7; 10 bases are a match to TRBD1. CDR1 SGHRS and CDR2 YFSETQ come from the germline V gene. V shed 4 bases, J shed 3 bases, and the junction held 13 bases outside the gene matches. The CDR3 covers 17 residues. The CDR3 region is CASSPFGTGELSYEQYF. CDR3 nucleotides: TGCGCCAGCAGCCCCTTCGGGACAGGGGAGTTAAGCTACGAGCAGTACTTC.

The CDR3 here is CATSRSAGDNGNTIYF. CDR3 in DNA: TGTGCCACCAGCAGGTCCGCGGGAGATAATGGAAACACCATATATTTT. This chain uses TRBV15 with TRBJ1-3; D unclear. CDR1 and CDR2 from the germline V gene are LNHNV and YYDKDF (reference sequence). Between the trimmed V and J ends, which lost 3 bases and 3 bases, there was a span of 15 bases. The CDR3 is 16 residues long.

This clone was recorded once. The V gene is TRBV19, the J gene TRBJ2-1; 10 positions agree with TRBD2. Germline assignment: CDR1 LNHDA and CDR2 SQIVND (reference sequence). V was pared by 7 bases and J by 9 bases, with 9 bases of the junction left unmatched. The CDR3 is 14 amino acids. CDR3 coding DNA: TGTGCCAGTATACATAGCGGGAGGATCGCTGAGCAGTTCTTC. It encodes CASIHSGRIAEQFF.

J is TRBJ1-5 and V is TRBV7-2, with 7 bases that match TRBD1. The junction had 5 bases not matched to a gene; V was cut back by 5 bases and J by 1 base. The germline V gene has CDR1 SGHTA and CDR2 FQGNSA. CDR3 length: 15 residues. As DNA, the CDR3 is TGTGCCAGCAGCACGACAGGGTTAAGCAATCAGCCCCAGCATTTT. It specifies CASSTTGLSNQPQHF.

This CDR3 is CASSRTSLYYGYTF. In DNA form, the CDR3 reads TGTGCCAGCAGCCGTACATCTCTCTACTATGGCTACACCTTC. V and J are TRBV7-2 and TRBJ1-2, with no clear D. CDR3 length: 14 residues. Trimming removed 5 bases at V and 3 bases at J, with 13 bases between. Germline V gene lookup returns CDR1 SGHTA and CDR2 FQGNSA.

This clone was seen at least ten times. V and J are TRBV4-2 and TRBJ1-2; TRBD1 matches at 7 bases. V shed 3 bases, J shed 7 bases, and the junction held 5 bases outside the gene matches. The CDR3 runs to 13 residues. The V gene's germline CDR1 is LGHNA and CDR2 YNFKEQ. This chain's CDR3 is CASSHTGAGGYTF. CDR3 nucleotide sequence: TGTGCCAGCAGCCACACAGGGGCCGGTGGCTACACCTTC.

V gene TRBV27 combines with J gene TRBJ2-7, with 7 bases lining up with TRBD1. The germline CDR1 and CDR2 sequences are MNHEY and SMNVEV (reference sequence). J lost 2 bases, V lost 6 bases, and 4 bases had no gene match. The CDR3 loop spans 13 amino acids. For the CDR3, the DNA is TGTGCCAGCAGACGGACAGGACCCTACGAGCAGTACTTC. This gives the protein CASRRTGPYEQYF.

The genes are TRBV4-1 and TRBJ2-1, with unresolved D. The V and J ends lost 1 base and 0 bases respectively, with 10 bases between them. CDR3 length equals 16 residues. Germline V lookup: CDR1 MGHRA, CDR2 YSYEKL. Here the CDR3 reads CASSQASVLSYNEQFF. CDR3 nucleotides: TGCGCCAGCAGCCAAGCATCGGTTCTCTCCTACAATGAGCAGTTCTTC.

The V gene is TRBV6-5, the J gene TRBJ1-2, with 9 bases aligning to TRBD1. Trimming cost V 0 bases and J 4 bases; bases outside gene matches: 6. Germline V gene data show CDR1 as MNHEY and CDR2 as SVGAGI. The CDR3 contains 16 residues. The DNA of the CDR3 is TGTGCCAGCAGTTACTCCCCAGGACAGGGGAGCTATGGCTACACCTTC. It yields the protein CASSYSPGQGSYGYTF.

The chain joins TRBV7-6 to TRBJ1-5; D not certain. The CDR3 spans 15 residues. The germline V and J ends were trimmed by 3 bases and 7 bases, with 16 bases remaining between them. From germline, CDR1 is SGHVS and CDR2 FNYEAQ. CDR3 DNA: TGTGCCAGCAGCTTTGGAGCGTCCGGAGGACAGCCCCAGCATTTT. Amino acid sequence: CASSFGASGGQPQHF.

The chain uses TRBV11-2 and TRBJ2-5; D gene ambiguous. The V gene lost 0 bases and the J gene lost 0 bases, with 17 bases spanning the gap. Germline V gene lookup returns CDR1 SGHAT and CDR2 FQNNGV. CDR3 size: 18 residues. The CDR3 reads CASSLDFMRFGYQETQYF. DNA for the CDR3: TGTGCCAGCAGCTTAGATTTTATGCGGTTCGGGTACCAAGAGACCCAGTACTTC.

CDR3 region: CASRGSGSYEQFF. The CDR3 region has the DNA TGTGCCAGTCGTGGTAGCGGGAGCTATGAGCAGTTCTTC. V and J are TRBV6-5 and TRBJ2-1; 9 nucleotides align to TRBD2. J lost 8 bases, V lost 9 bases, and 8 bases had no gene match. CDR1 is MNHEY, CDR2 SVGAGI, per germline. The CDR3 length is 13 residues.

This chain uses TRBV28 with TRBJ2-7; no reliable D call. CDR1 MDHEN and CDR2 SYDVKM come from the germline V gene. This CDR3 comprises 15 residues. Between the trimmed V and J ends, which lost 2 bases and 1 base, there was a span of 12 bases. CDR3 coding DNA: TGTGCCAGCAGTTTAACGGTCGCATTTTCCTACGAGCAGTACTTC. This sequence encodes CASSLTVAFSYEQYF. Using reference TRBV28 and TRBJ2-7 for the parts outside the CDR3, the full variable domain is DVKVTQSSRYLVKRTGEKVFLECVQDMDHENMFWYRQDPGLGLRLIYFSYDVKMKEKGDIPEGYSVSREKKERFSLILESASTNQTSMYLCASSLTVAFSYEQYFGPGTRLTVT.

This sequence joins TRBV27 and TRBJ2-7; 9 bases map to TRBD2. The CDR3 is 18 residues long. Germline V gives CDR1 MNHEY, CDR2 SMNVEV (reference sequence). V lost 3 bases and J lost 2; bases outside the gene matches: 14. The DNA for the CDR3 is TGTGCCAGCAGTTTTCACGGGTTAGCGGGAGTCATTACCTACGAGCAGTACTTC. Translation: CASSFHGLAGVITYEQYF.